This is a list of T cell receptor beta chains from one sample in a study of shared clonotypes between healthy human individuals. Clones were read by immunoSEQ multiplex PCR, and TCRdb kept only the in-frame ones, dropping some. The sample holds millions of clones, over 85% seen once. The specimen was naive CD4+ T cells sorted from blood. These TCRs come from a man between 18 and 29 years old in good health. The CDR3 runs from the conserved cysteine through the conserved F or W. A D gene is named only where the DNA matches it firmly. Some rows have no size entry. The others give once, few or many, or a class for an expanded clone.

TRBV7-2	NA	NA	TRBJ1-1	TGTGCCAGCAGCCCGCAGTCGACGCAGTCCTTTGAAGCTTTCTTT	CASSPQSTQSFEAFF
TRBV5-1	once	NA	TRBJ2-5	TGCGCCAGCAGCTCGGGCCTTCAGGGGACCCAGTACTTC	CASSSGLQGTQYF
TRBV4-1	NA	NA	TRBJ2-5	TGCGCCAGCAGCCAAGATGGGGGAAAAGAGACCCAGTACTTC	CASSQDGGKETQYF
TRBV18	NA	NA	TRBJ2-5	TGTGCCAGCTCACAGGGTTCCCAAGAGACCCAGTACTTC	CASSQGSQETQYF
TRBV7-2	NA	NA	TRBJ2-1	TGTGCCAGCAGCTTAGCCCGCGGCGATGAGCAGTTCTTC	CASSLARGDEQFF
TRBV10-3	NA	NA	TRBJ1-5	TGTGCCATCAGGGCCGGGACAATGGGCAATCAGCCCCAGCATTTT	CAIRAGTMGNQPQHF
TRBV6-1	NA	NA	TRBJ2-7	TGTGCCAGCACTTCTGGGGGTAGGGATTACTACGAGCAGTACTTC	CASTSGGRDYYEQYF
TRBV30	NA	NA	TRBJ2-3	TGTGCCTGGAGTGGGCCGGGCGGCACAGATACGCAGTATTTT	CAWSGPGGTDTQYF
TRBV28	few	NA	TRBJ1-1	TGTGCCAGCAGTTTATCGTTGCAGGGTGGAGCTTTCTTT	CASSLSLQGGAFF
TRBV6-5	NA	NA	TRBJ2-3	TGTGCCAGCAGTTACGACTGGGGAATCACAGATACGCAGTATTTT	CASSYDWGITDTQYF
TRBV7-9	NA	NA	TRBJ1-1	TGTGCCAGCAGCCAAGGGACGGTGAACACTGAAGCTTTCTTT	CASSQGTVNTEAFF
TRBV15	once	NA	TRBJ2-2	TGTGCCACCAGCACCCCCAAGGGGGAGCTGTTTTTT	CATSTPKGELFF
TRBV2	once	NA	TRBJ2-7	TGTGCCAGCAAAACCGGGACGAATACCTACGAGCAGTACTTC	CASKTGTNTYEQYF
TRBV27	NA	NA	TRBJ2-7	TGTGCCAGCAGTTTATCGGCAGGGTTCGACGAGCAGTACTTC	CASSLSAGFDEQYF
TRBV7-2	NA	NA	TRBJ2-7	TGTGCCAGCAGAGGTGGGATGAACTCCTACGAGCAGTACTTC	CASRGGMNSYEQYF
TRBV4-3	NA	NA	TRBJ1-6	TGCGCCAGCAGCCAAGAGAGCTCCTATAATTCACCCCTCCACTTT	CASSQESSYNSPLHF
TRBV7-9	NA	TRBD2	TRBJ2-1	TGTGCCAGCAGTTTAGCGGGGCCCTACAATGAGCAGTTCTTC	CASSLAGPYNEQFF
TRBV5-1	NA	TRBD2	TRBJ2-3	TGCGCCAGCAGCTTGGCGGCCCTAGCGGGACAAGATACGCAGTATTTT	CASSLAALAGQDTQYF
TRBV5-1	NA	NA	TRBJ2-2	TGCGCCAGCAGCACGGGACAACTTGCCGGGGAGCTGTTTTTT	CASSTGQLAGELFF
TRBV7-2	NA	TRBD2	TRBJ2-3	TGTGCCAGCAGCAGAGATAGCGGGGTAGGCACAGATACGCAGTATTTT	CASSRDSGVGTDTQYF
TRBV2	NA	TRBD2	TRBJ2-7	TGTGCCAGCGGGACTTTAGCGGGATTGGGGGAGCAGTACTTC	CASGTLAGLGEQYF
TRBV27	NA	NA	TRBJ1-2	TGTGCCAGCAGTTTACGGGGAATGGAGGGCTACACCTTC	CASSLRGMEGYTF
TRBV7-2	NA	TRBD1	TRBJ1-5	TGTGCCAGCAGCCCCAGGACAGGGGATCAGCCCCAGCATTTT	CASSPRTGDQPQHF